These 25 T cell receptor beta chains share one sample of origin, sequenced in a study of shared clonotypes between healthy human individuals. Naive CD8 populations comprised CD45RO-negative cells positively selected for CCR7, excluding terminally differentiated effector memory CD45RA+ cells. Using immunoSEQ multiplex PCR, the repertoire was profiled, and TCRdb retains in-frame clones only, with some absent. The table lists 550,000 to 750,000 clones, 95% of them singletons. The sample was naive CD8+ T cells sorted from blood. Every receptor here comes from a woman in her 30s in good health.

The V call is TRBV6-4, the J call TRBJ2-5; 7 nucleotides align to TRBD1. The germline CDR1 and CDR2 sequences are MRHNA and SNTAGT. The CDR3 covers 15 residues. With 7 bases clipped from V and 5 bases from J, the junction kept 13 bases outside the gene matches. The CDR3 is CASNAAGRGMETQYF. The CDR3 DNA reads as TGTGCCAGCAACGCGGCGGGCAGGGGGATGGAGACCCAGTACTTC.

This chain uses TRBV29-1 with TRBJ1-1; 7 bases agree with TRBD1. This CDR3 has 16 residues. Per the germline V gene, CDR1 is SQVTM and CDR2 is ANQGSEA. Trimming at V came to 5 bases and at J to 1 base, leaving 13 bases not matched to a gene. CDR3: CSVSSRGRGGNTEAFF. In DNA form, the CDR3 reads TGCAGCGTTTCCTCCAGGGGCAGGGGGGGGAACACTGAAGCTTTCTTT.

The chain employs TRBV5-6 and TRBJ2-1, with unresolved D. CDR1 is SGHDT and CDR2 is YYEEEE in the germline V gene. Trimming left V 2 bases short and J 10 bases short, with 7 bases between. The CDR3 is 11 residues long. The CDR3 DNA is TGTGCCAGCAGCTTAGGTCGAGAGCAGTTCTTC. Translating gives CASSLGREQFF.

The gene calls are TRBV5-6 and TRBJ2-2; TRBD2 aligns across 9 bases. CDR3 length equals 15 residues. Trimming at V came to 4 bases and at J to 5 bases, leaving 6 bases not matched to a gene. In germline, CDR1 is SGHDT, CDR2 YYEEEE. The CDR3 region is CASSPPLAGTGELFF. CDR3 in DNA: TGTGCCAGCAGCCCCCCACTAGCGGGTACCGGGGAGCTGTTTTTT.

This clone was observed a few times. J is TRBJ2-2 and V is TRBV4-1; 8 nucleotides align to TRBD2. The CDR3 runs to 16 residues. Germline-derived CDR1 and CDR2 are MGHRA and YSYEKL. The V segment lost 6 bases and the J segment 7 bases; nucleotides outside the gene matches: 13. The CDR3 region has the DNA TGCGCCAGCAGTCAACAATCGGGGGGGCCCGACGGGGAGCTGTTTTTT. It encodes CASSQQSGGPDGELFF.

The chain links TRBV30 to TRBJ2-1, with D maybe TRBD1 (5 bases). CDR1 is GTSNPN and CDR2 is SVGIG in the germline V gene (reference sequence). The CDR3 has 12 residues. V was shortened by 4 bases and J by 9 bases, with 13 bases between the two germline ends. Written as DNA, the CDR3 is TGTGCCTGGACAGGGAAGGGCGGTGAGCAGTTCTTC. It yields the protein CAWTGKGGEQFF.

The chain uses TRBV27 and TRBJ2-5, with D possibly matching TRBD2 (7 bases). The J call may be incorrect, as the DNA end agrees better with TRBJ2-7. The germline V gene encodes CDR1 MNHEY and CDR2 SMNVEV (reference sequence). The CDR3 sequence is 15 residues long. The DNA for the CDR3 is TGTGCCAGCAGTTTTAAGGGGGGGAGGACATACGAGCAGTACTTC. Translating gives CASSFKGGRTYEQYF.

The chain has TRBV28 and TRBJ2-1; D is perhaps TRBD2 (6 bases). The CDR3 runs 17 residues. CDR1 is MDHEN and CDR2 is SYDVKM in the germline V gene. Deletions cut 4 bases from V and 9 bases from J, with 25 bases between. CDR3: CASSSNKVQEGFGEQFF. CDR3 nucleotide sequence: TGTGCCAGCAGTTCGAACAAGGTCCAGGAGGGGTTCGGTGAGCAGTTCTTC.

V is TRBV11-2 and J is TRBJ2-2; 12 bases agree with TRBD2. The CDR3 is made up of 18 amino acids. Germline CDR1 and CDR2: SGHAT and FQNNGV. The V and J ends lost 5 bases and 0 bases, in that order; junction bases with no gene match: 7. CDR3 DNA sequence: TGTGCCAGCAGCCTCGTCCTAGCGGGAGGGGCGAACACCGGGGAGCTGTTTTTT. Translated: CASSLVLAGGANTGELFF.

The J gene is TRBJ2-3, the V gene TRBV5-6; 14 bases line up with TRBD2. Germline V gene data show CDR1 as SGHDT and CDR2 as YYEEEE. After removal of 0 bases from V and 4 bases from J, the junction contained 1 base not matched to a gene. The CDR3 extends over 16 amino acids. The CDR3 loop is CASSLGGLAGADTQYF. CDR3 DNA sequence: TGTGCCAGCAGCTTGGGGGGACTAGCGGGAGCAGATACGCAGTATTTT.

The gene calls are TRBV28 and TRBJ2-7; weak D call: TRBD2 (6 bases). This CDR3 is 14 amino acids long. Deletions cut 5 bases from V and 3 bases from J, with 14 bases between. Germline V lookup: CDR1 MDHEN, CDR2 SYDVKM. CDR3 DNA sequence: TGTGCCAGCAGTCCGGGACTCACAGGCTACGAGCAGTACTTC. This encodes CASSPGLTGYEQYF.

The chain carries TRBV30 and TRBJ2-4; no reliable D call. V lost 5 bases to trimming and J lost 0 bases, with 20 bases between them. The CDR3 is 17 amino acids. Germline CDR1 and CDR2: GTSNPN and SVGIG (reference sequence). CDR3 residues: CAWEKVRAEIAKNIQYF. Here the CDR3 DNA reads TGTGCCTGGGAGAAGGTTAGAGCAGAGATAGCCAAAAACATTCAGTACTTC.

This clone was seen just once. The rearrangement links TRBV19 to TRBJ2-1; TRBD2 agrees at 11 bases. Per germline, CDR1 LNHDA and CDR2 SQIVND (reference sequence). This CDR3 region has 16 residues. Trimming cost V 0 bases and J 4 bases; bases outside gene matches: 2. The CDR3 spells CASSIDLAGGYNEQFF. CDR3 coding DNA: TGTGCCAGTAGTATAGACTTAGCGGGAGGGTACAATGAGCAGTTCTTC.

This sequence joins TRBV5-4 and TRBJ2-7; either TRBD1 or TRBD2 may fit D (5 bases each). Trimming took 4 bases from V and 5 from J, leaving 25 bases between them. The CDR3 contains 17 residues. Germline CDR1 SGHNT, CDR2 YYREEE (reference sequence). CDR3 nucleotide sequence: TGTGCCAGCAGCCCAGAACTCTACGGGGAAGGGGAGCACGAGCAGTACTTC. Protein sequence: CASSPELYGEGEHEQYF.

This clone was seen just once. The rearrangement joins TRBV4-1 to TRBJ2-7, with 10 bases matching TRBD2. From germline, CDR1 is MGHRA and CDR2 YSYEKL. V was pared by 2 bases and J by 3 bases, with 4 bases of the junction left unmatched. The CDR3 length is 15 residues. This CDR3 is CASSQLPSGSYEQYF. As DNA, the CDR3 is TGCGCCAGCAGCCAACTCCCTAGCGGGAGCTACGAGCAGTACTTC.

This clone was counted once. The DNA for the CDR3 is TGTGCCAGTAGTATGTACTCCGATCCCTACGAGCAGTACTTC. Protein sequence: CASSMYSDPYEQYF. The V call is TRBV19, the J call TRBJ2-7; D ambiguous. Germline CDR1 and CDR2: LNHDA and SQIVND (reference sequence). The CDR3 totals 14 residues. V shed 3 bases and J shed 2 bases, with 11 bases lying between them.

V gene TRBV5-4 combines with J gene TRBJ2-7; D could derive from TRBD1 or TRBD2 (6 bases each). CDR3 length equals 14 residues. V lost 4 bases, J lost 6 bases, and 17 bases lay in between. In germline, CDR1 is SGHNT, CDR2 YYREEE (reference sequence). This CDR3 is CASSPDAGDSEQYF. CDR3 in DNA: TGTGCCAGCAGCCCCGATGCAGGGGACTCCGAGCAGTACTTC.

The chain uses TRBV5-4 and TRBJ1-3; D ambiguous. This CDR3 comprises 13 residues. V dropped 1 base and J dropped 4 bases, with 6 bases sitting between them. Germline CDR1 is SGHNT and CDR2 is YYREEE (reference sequence). CDR3 region: CASSLPEGNTIYF. CDR3 DNA sequence: TGTGCCAGCAGCTTGCCGGAGGGAAACACCATATATTTT. Based on the CDR3 plus reference TRBV5-4 and TRBJ1-3, the full variable domain is ETGVTQSPTHLIKTRGQQVTLRCSSQSGHNTVSWYQQALGQGPQFIFQYYREEENGRGNFPPRFSGLQFPNYSSELNVNALELDDSALYLCASSLPEGNTIYFGEGSWLTVV.

The V and J genes are TRBV7-8 and TRBJ1-4, with D perhaps TRBD1 (6 bases). CDR1 is SGHVS and CDR2 is FQNEAQ in the germline V gene. The germline V and J ends were trimmed by 0 bases and 8 bases, with 16 bases remaining between them. The CDR3 spans 16 residues. Here the CDR3 DNA reads TGTGCCAGCAGCTTAGCCATATGGGGGGCTGGGGAAAAACTGTTTTTT. It codes for CASSLAIWGAGEKLFF.

This chain links TRBV27 with TRBJ2-7; possible D gene TRBD1, 5 bases. From germline, CDR1 is MNHEY and CDR2 SMNVEV (reference sequence). The CDR3 extends over 14 amino acids. Trimming removed 3 bases from V and 6 bases from J, with 15 bases in between. CDR3 region: CASSFRAFRGEQYF. DNA for the CDR3: TGTGCCAGCAGTTTTCGGGCTTTTAGGGGCGAGCAGTACTTC.

The chain carries TRBV19 and TRBJ1-1; D is unclear. The V end was cut by 3 bases, the J end by 0 bases, with 11 bases between. CDR3 length equals 15 residues. Germline CDR1 LNHDA, CDR2 SQIVND (reference sequence). The CDR3 DNA is TGTGCCAGTAGTATGATACCCAGCCTGAACACTGAAGCTTTCTTT. This encodes CASSMIPSLNTEAFF.

The chain uses TRBV28 and TRBJ2-1, with 8 bases aligning to TRBD1. With V trimmed by 6 bases and J by 1 base, 5 bases remained unmatched. CDR1 is MDHEN, CDR2 SYDVKM, per germline. This CDR3 has 15 residues. In DNA form, the CDR3 reads TGTGCCAGCAGCCACACAGGGGGTTCCTACAATGAGCAGTTCTTC. As protein: CASSHTGGSYNEQFF.

V gene TRBV28 combines with J gene TRBJ1-2; D uncertain. The CDR3 runs to 13 residues. Trimming cost V 1 base and J 4 bases, with 7 bases left between them. Per germline, CDR1 MDHEN and CDR2 SYDVKM. CDR3 bases: TGTGCCAGCAGTTTATATTCTAGCTATGGCTACACCTTC. Amino acid sequence: CASSLYSSYGYTF.

The CDR3 sequence: CASSAEGSGYTF. As DNA, the CDR3 is TGTGCCAGCAGCGCGGAAGGATCTGGCTACACCTTC. V is TRBV27 and J is TRBJ1-2; no clear D gene. The CDR3 sequence is 12 residues long. Trimming left V 6 bases short and J 7 bases short, with 12 bases between. Germline V gene lookup returns CDR1 MNHEY and CDR2 SMNVEV (reference sequence).

The V and J genes are TRBV2 and TRBJ2-7; weak D call: TRBD1 (6 bases). The germline V and J ends were trimmed by 3 bases and 4 bases, with 13 bases remaining between them. Germline values: CDR1 SNHLY, CDR2 FYNNEI. The CDR3 extends over 14 amino acids. Here the CDR3 DNA reads TGTGCCAGCAGTGATTGGATTAGGGGGTACGAGCAGTACTTC. This codes for CASSDWIRGYEQYF.